Listed below are T cell receptor beta chains from one sample, sequenced in a study of blood T cell repertoires in COVID-19. Produced via immunoSEQ multiplex PCR; TCRdb's table is partial and in-frame only. Among some 220,000 clones listed, around four fifths were seen once. Sequenced material: peripheral blood. The receptors shown here come from a woman in her sixties who had recovered from COVID-19. The CDR3 runs from the conserved cysteine through the conserved F or W. D genes are given only for firm matches. Some rows mark clone size as missing; the rest say once, few, many or name a class of expanded clone.

- | TRBJ1-3 | - | 15 | TRBV6-2/TRBV6-3 | TGTGCCAGCAGTTACTCGGAGTTGCCTGGAAACACCATATATTTT | CASSYSELPGNTIYF
TRBD1 | TRBJ1-1 | - | 15 | TRBV5-4 | TGTGCCAGCAGGGCACCGGGACAGGGGTCTACTGAAGCTTTCTTT | CASRAPGQGSTEAFF
- | TRBJ1-2 | - | 13 | TRBV10-1 | TGCGCCAGCAGTCCAGAGGCAGGAGGCGGCTACACCTTC | CASSPEAGGGYTF
- | TRBJ1-4 | - | 15 | TRBV5-1 | TGCGCCAGCAGCTTGGGCCGCAGCGTCCTTGAAAAACTGTTTTTT | CASSLGRSVLEKLFF
- | TRBJ1-1 | - | 12 | TRBV18 | TGTGCCAGCTCACCACCGTCCGCTGAAGCTTTCTTT | CASSPPSAEAFF
- | TRBJ2-5 | once | 17 | TRBV9 | TGTGCCAGCAGCGTTAGTCGTGGTCAGGGGATTTCGGAGACCCAGTACTTC | CASSVSRGQGISETQYF
TRBD1 | TRBJ1-4 | - | 15 | TRBV5-4 | TGTGCCAGCAGCCGCGGGACAGGGGCTTATGAAAAACTGTTTTTT | CASSRGTGAYEKLFF
TRBD2 | TRBJ2-3 | - | 15 | TRBV2 | TGTGCCAGCAGTGGACTAGCGGGGGCCGAAGATACGCAGTATTTT | CASSGLAGAEDTQYF
- | TRBJ1-1 | - | 14 | TRBV11-2 | TGTGCCAGCAGCTTAGTTCCGGGATCCACTGAAGCTTTCTTT | CASSLVPGSTEAFF
- | TRBJ2-1 | - | 16 | TRBV6-2/TRBV6-3 | TGTGCCAGCAGTTACCGCCTCGACAGATACTACAATGAGCAGTTCTTC | CASSYRLDRYYNEQFF
- | TRBJ1-2 | - | 16 | TRBV4-1 | TGCGCCAGCAGCCAAGTATTTGGCGGGATGGACTATGGCTACACCTTC | CASSQVFGGMDYGYTF
- | TRBJ2-5 | once | 11 | TRBV3-1/TRBV3-2 | TGTGCCAGCAGCCATAAAGAGACCCAGTACTTC | CASSHKETQYF
- | TRBJ2-5 | - | 13 | TRBV3-1/TRBV3-2 | TGTGCCAGCAGCCAAGAGATGCTCGGTGCCCAGTACTTC | CASSQEMLGAQYF
TRBD2 | TRBJ2-7 | - | 15 | TRBV4-2 | TGTGCCAGCAGCCAAGGACCTAGCGGGGGGTACGAGCAGTACTTC | CASSQGPSGGYEQYF
- | TRBJ1-1 | - | 13 | TRBV6-1 | TGTGCCAGCAGTGAATTCTTGGCCACTGAAGCTTTCTTT | CASSEFLATEAFF
- | TRBJ2-5 | - | 15 | TRBV5-1 | TGCGCCAGCAGCTTGGCTCTCCAGGCTGAAGAGACCCAGTACTTC | CASSLALQAEETQYF
- | TRBJ1-1 | few | 15 | TRBV5-1 | TGCGCCAGCAGCTCGACGACATTACTGAACACTGAAGCTTTCTTT | CASSSTTLLNTEAFF